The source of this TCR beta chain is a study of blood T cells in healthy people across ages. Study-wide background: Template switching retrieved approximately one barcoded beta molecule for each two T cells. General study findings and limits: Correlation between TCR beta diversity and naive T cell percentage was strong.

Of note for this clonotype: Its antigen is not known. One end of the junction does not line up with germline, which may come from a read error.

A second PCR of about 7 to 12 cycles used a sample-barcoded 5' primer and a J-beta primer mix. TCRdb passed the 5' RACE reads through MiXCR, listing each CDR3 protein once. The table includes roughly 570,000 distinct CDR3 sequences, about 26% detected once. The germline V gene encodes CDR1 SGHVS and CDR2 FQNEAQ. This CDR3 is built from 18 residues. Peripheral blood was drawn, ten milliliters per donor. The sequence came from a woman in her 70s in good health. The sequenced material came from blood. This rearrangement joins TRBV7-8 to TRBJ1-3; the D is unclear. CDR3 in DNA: TGTGCCAGCAGCTTATCGGTGACTGTGGGGTCCTCTGGAAACCCCATATATTTT. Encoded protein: CASSLSVTVGSSGNPIYF. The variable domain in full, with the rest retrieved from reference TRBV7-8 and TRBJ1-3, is GAGVSQSPRYKVAKRGQDVALRCDPISGHVSLFWYQQALGQGPEFLTYFQNEAQLDKSGLPSDRFFAERPEGSVSTLKIQRTQQEDSAVYLCASSLSVTVGSSGNPIYFGEGSWLTVV.